A single sample gave rise to the 21 T cell receptor beta chains below, sequenced in a study of T-cell memory formation after mild COVID-19. TCRdb ran MiXCR on the 5' RACE reads and lists one entry per CDR3 protein. The sample shows roughly 400,000 distinct CDR3 sequences, roughly 18% of them seen only once. The sample taken for sequencing was PBMCs or a T cell subset sorted from them (not recorded which). These receptor sequences come from a man aged 18 to 30 who had mild COVID-19 (a few samples of this study predate the infection). Cell type and time point are not known.

The chain is built from TRBV6-5 and TRBJ2-2; 9 bases match TRBD1. Germline V gene lookup returns CDR1 MNHEY and CDR2 SVGAGI. J gave up 7 bases and V 5 bases, and 8 bases lay outside the gene matches. The CDR3 spans 15 residues. The CDR3 loop reads CASSQGQGMNGELFF. The DNA for the CDR3 is TGTGCCAGCAGTCAAGGACAGGGGATGAACGGGGAGCTGTTTTTT.

This clonotype has only a few counts. The chain joins TRBV11-1 to TRBJ1-5, with D hard to call. The CDR3 loop spans 13 amino acids. Trimming took 2 bases from V and 5 from J, leaving 7 bases between them. In germline, CDR1 is SGHAT, CDR2 FQDESV (reference sequence). The CDR3 protein is CASSLSDYQPQHF. The CDR3 DNA sequence: TGTGCCAGCAGCTTATCCGACTATCAGCCCCAGCATTTT.

This clonotype was counted between two and nine times. The chain links TRBV29-1 to TRBJ2-7; 7 nucleotides line up with TRBD1. This CDR3 comprises 11 residues. Germline V gives CDR1 SQVTM, CDR2 ANQGSEA. The ends lost 6 bases at V and 6 bases at J; junction bases unmatched: 5. The CDR3 DNA reads as TGCAGCGTGCTGACAGGGACCGAGCAGTACGTC. This codes for CSVLTGTEQYV.

In this sample, this clonotype turned up a few times. The chain recombines TRBV10-3 with TRBJ2-1; D gene unclear. The ends were cut back, 3 bases at V and 1 base at J, with 4 bases in the middle. This CDR3 region has 13 residues. Germline V gene lookup returns CDR1 ENHRY and CDR2 SYGVKD. The DNA for the CDR3 is TGTGCCATCAGTGAAAGATCCTACAATGAGCAGTTCTTC. Protein sequence: CAISERSYNEQFF.

This clonotype was recorded a few times. The CDR3 loop is CASSPGGSYEQYF. The CDR3 nucleotides are TGTGCCAGCAGCCCCGGTGGGTCCTACGAGCAGTACTTC. The chain links TRBV7-7 to TRBJ2-7, with D uncertain. CDR3 length: 13 amino acids. Germline CDR1 and CDR2: SSHAT and FNYEAQ (reference sequence). Trimming removed 5 bases at V and 1 base at J, with 9 bases between. The variable domain in full, completed from reference TRBV7-7 and TRBJ2-7, reads GAGVSQSPRYKVTKRGQDVTLRCDPISSHATLYWYQQALGQGPEFLTYFNYEAQPDKSGLPSDRFSAERPEGSISTLTIQRTEQRDSAMYRCASSPGGSYEQYFGPGTRLTVT.

This clonotype was counted a few times. The chain combines TRBV5-1 with TRBJ1-4; 8 bases map to TRBD1. This CDR3 has 14 residues. Germline V gene data show CDR1 as SGHRS and CDR2 as YFSETQ. After removal of 4 bases from V and 4 bases from J, the junction contained 3 bases not matched to a gene. CDR3 DNA sequence: TGCGCCAGCAGCCAGGACAGGGATAATGAAAAACTGTTTTTT. This encodes CASSQDRDNEKLFF.

J is TRBJ2-7 and V is TRBV27, with 7 bases matching TRBD2. CDR1 is MNHEY and CDR2 is SMNVEV in the germline V gene (reference sequence). The CDR3 runs 15 residues. Trimming removed 4 bases from V and 6 bases from J; junction bases left unmatched: 12. CDR3 sequence: CASSYSGLSSGEQYF. The CDR3 bases are TGTGCCAGCAGTTACTCGGGACTATCTTCAGGCGAGCAGTACTTC.

This clonotype came up many times. The chain links TRBV7-2 to TRBJ1-5, with a tentative D call TRBD1 (5 bases). The CDR3 contains 16 residues. Trimming left V 1 base short and J 7 bases short, with 17 bases between. Germline CDR1 reads SGHTA; CDR2 reads FQGNSA. CDR3 sequence reads: CASSLGSRGSGQPQHF. The CDR3 region has the DNA TGTGCCAGCAGCTTAGGTTCGCGGGGCTCCGGCCAGCCCCAGCATTTT. Supplemented by reference TRBV7-2 and TRBJ1-5, the full variable domain reads GAGVSQSPSNKVTEKGKDVELRCDPISGHTALYWYRQSLGQGLEFLIYFQGNSAPDKSGLPSDRFSAERTGGSVSTLTIQRTQQEDSAVYLCASSLGSRGSGQPQHFGDGTRLSIL.

A few counts support this clonotype. The chain is built from TRBV11-1 and TRBJ2-2; 10 bases are shared with TRBD1. The CDR3 consists of 15 residues. Germline CDR1 reads SGHAT; CDR2 reads FQDESV (reference sequence). With 4 bases clipped from V and 4 bases from J, the junction kept 3 bases outside the gene matches. Here the CDR3 DNA reads TGTGCCAGCAGCTCCCGACAGGGGGCCACCGGGGAGCTGTTTTTT. Protein product: CASSSRQGATGELFF.

This chain uses TRBV28 with TRBJ2-3, with a tentative D call TRBD2 (5 bases). The CDR3 contains 18 residues. Trimming cost V 6 bases and J 1 base, with 23 bases left between them. CDR1 MDHEN and CDR2 SYDVKM come from the germline V gene. For the CDR3, the DNA is TGTGCCAGCAGACTCCAAGGAAGCTACAGCGGTGGCACAGATACGCAGTATTTT. Its protein product is CASRLQGSYSGGTDTQYF.

The J gene is TRBJ2-7, the V gene TRBV7-8, with TRBD2 matching 7 bases. Germline loops: CDR1 SGHVS, CDR2 FQNEAQ. CDR3 length: 12 amino acids. CDR3 in DNA: TGTGCCAGCAGCCTAGCGGCAAACGAGCAGTACGTC. Translation gives CASSLAANEQYV.

The table lists this clonotype with many counts. The V gene is TRBV7-2, the J gene TRBJ2-5; no reliable D call. V lost 5 bases and J 5 bases, leaving 9 bases between the germline ends. Per germline, CDR1 SGHTA and CDR2 FQGNSA. The CDR3 extends over 12 amino acids. CDR3 in DNA: TGTGCCAGCAGCCGAGACCGGGAGACCCAGTACTTC. This sequence encodes CASSRDRETQYF.

This clonotype was seen a few times. V usage is TRBV19 and J usage is TRBJ1-1; D may be TRBD1 (5 bases). V was clipped by 9 bases and J by 0 bases, with 8 bases between them. The CDR3 has 12 residues. CDR1 is LNHDA and CDR2 is SQIVND in the germline V gene (reference sequence). CDR3 in amino acids: CASQGVNTEAFF. The CDR3 DNA follows: TGTGCCAGCCAGGGTGTGAACACTGAAGCTTTCTTT.

This clonotype was seen many times. J is TRBJ2-7 and V is TRBV15; either TRBD1 or TRBD2 may fit D (5 bases each). This CDR3 is 15 amino acids long. Looked up from germline, CDR1 is LNHNV and CDR2 is YYDKDF (reference sequence). Trimming removed 3 bases from V and 2 bases from J, with 14 bases in between. The CDR3 DNA sequence: TGTGCCACCAGCAGCCGATTAGGGACGACCTACGAGCAGTACTTC. It yields the protein CATSSRLGTTYEQYF.

The chain links TRBV20-1 to TRBJ1-2, with D perhaps TRBD1 (5 bases). The CDR3 extends over 14 amino acids. Trimming took off 1 base at V and 1 base at J, with 10 bases between the two ends. Germline CDR1 reads DFQATT; CDR2 reads SNEGSKA (reference sequence). The CDR3: CSARAPDSNYGYTF. In DNA form, the CDR3 reads TGCAGTGCTAGAGCCCCTGACAGTAACTATGGCTACACCTTC.

The chain employs TRBV7-2 and TRBJ1-1, with TRBD1 matching over 9 bases. The CDR3 runs to 15 residues. Looked up from germline, CDR1 is SGHTA and CDR2 is FQGNSA. Losses at the gene ends were 5 bases for V and 10 bases for J; bases not matched to a gene: 14. The chain's CDR3 is CASSVQQGAPFRAFF. Written as DNA, the CDR3 is TGTGCCAGCAGCGTACAACAGGGGGCTCCGTTTCGAGCTTTCTTT.

This clonotype was observed a handful of times. CDR3 coding DNA: TGTGCCTCGGAACAAGAGACCCAGTACTTC. Translating gives CASEQETQYF. The chain has TRBV7-9 and TRBJ2-5; unclear D gene. Trimming took off 11 bases at V and 2 bases at J, with 6 bases between the two ends. CDR1 is SEHNR and CDR2 is FQNEAQ in the germline V gene (reference sequence). The CDR3 is 10 amino acids. The full variable domain, rest sourced from reference TRBV7-9 and TRBJ2-5, is DTGVSQNPRHKITKRGQNVTFRCDPISEHNRLYWYRQTLGQGPEFLTYFQNEAQLEKSRLLSDRFSAERPKGSFSTLEIQRTEQGDSAMYLCASEQETQYFGPGTRLLVL.

The chain employs TRBV20-1 and TRBJ1-4; D possibly corresponds to TRBD1 (6 bases). Per the germline V gene, CDR1 is DFQATT and CDR2 is SNEGSKA (reference sequence). This CDR3 region has 15 residues. With 2 bases removed from V and 7 bases from J, the gap between germline ends came to 17 bases. CDR3 protein: CSARLRGGLGEKLFF. DNA of the CDR3: TGCAGTGCTAGATTGAGAGGGGGGCTCGGTGAAAAACTGTTTTTT.

The V gene is TRBV5-1, the J gene TRBJ1-3, with 7 bases aligning to TRBD1. V was clipped by 2 bases and J by 4 bases; unmatched bases: 12. The CDR3 consists of 17 residues. CDR1 and CDR2 (germline): SGHRS, YFSETQ. The CDR3 coding sequence is TGCGCCAGCAGCTTCAAGACAGGGCCGTCGCTGGGAAACACCATATATTTT. It encodes CASSFKTGPSLGNTIYF.

This clonotype was observed a handful of times. The gene calls are TRBV27 and TRBJ1-6; the D gene is possibly TRBD1 (6 bases). The V end lost 6 bases, the J end lost 6 bases, and 15 bases lay between the germline ends. Germline V lookup: CDR1 MNHEY, CDR2 SMNVEV (reference sequence). The CDR3 is 15 amino acids. In DNA form, the CDR3 reads TGTGCCAGCAGGCGGAACCAGGGGAGTAATTCACCCCTCCACTTT. As protein: CASRRNQGSNSPLHF.

The chain links TRBV27 to TRBJ2-1, with a possible D match to TRBD2 (5 bases). V was shortened by 6 bases and J by 4 bases, with 16 bases between the two germline ends. CDR3 size: 15 residues. CDR1 is MNHEY and CDR2 is SMNVEV in the germline V gene (reference sequence). CDR3 amino acids: CASRSLASQYNEQFF. The CDR3 DNA is TGTGCCAGCAGATCTCTAGCTAGCCAGTACAATGAGCAGTTCTTC.